The clone carrying this TCR beta chain was seen only a few times. As it was prepared, the TCRbeta library received unique molecular identifiers. One entry per CDR3 protein results from TCRdb running MiXCR on the PCR reads. The data show about 460,000 distinct CDR3 sequences, approximately 13% seen once. The sample originates from a study of T-cell reconstitution after alpha-beta-depleted transplantation in children. The V segment lost 6 bases and the J segment 7 bases; nucleotides outside the gene matches: 9. The CDR3 is 13 amino acids. The starting material was PBMCs from the stem cell graft donor, obtained from the stem cell graft. This TCR was sampled from a human donor who donated a stem cell graft to a child with combined immunodeficiency. This chain links TRBV12-3 or TRBV12-4 with TRBJ2-7, with TRBD1 matching over 7 bases. The DNA of the CDR3 is TGTGCCAGCAGCACCGGGACAGCGGAGGAGCAGTACTTC. It is translated as CASSTGTAEEQYF.